A single sample is the source of the 18 T cell receptor beta chains below, sequenced in a study of OX40 agonist ivuxolimab in advanced cancers. The protocol was immunoSEQ multiplex PCR, while the TCRdb copy is restricted to in-frame clones and leaves out a portion. The sample carries fewer than 90,000 clones, just over 85% recorded once. Source: CD4+ or CD8+ T cells sorted from blood, taken in a trial of the OX40 agonist ivuxolimab. The receptors shown here come from an adult with an advanced solid tumor such as melanoma, head and neck, liver or kidney cancer.

V and J are TRBV19 and TRBJ2-7; no clear D. The V end was cut by 4 bases, the J end by 5 bases, with 6 bases between. CDR1 and CDR2 (germline): LNHDA, SQIVND (reference sequence). The CDR3 sequence is 11 residues long. For the CDR3, the DNA is TGTGCCAGTAGTACAAGGAACGAGCAGTACTTC. This encodes CASSTRNEQYF. The whole variable domain, remainder taken from reference TRBV19 and TRBJ2-7, is DGGITQSPKYLFRKEGQNVTLSCEQNLNHDAMYWYRQDPGQGLRLIYYSQIVNDFQKGDIAEGYSVSREKKESFPLTVTSAQKNPTAFYLCASSTRNEQYFGPGTRLTVT.

This chain uses TRBV7-2 with TRBJ1-3, with D unclear. Germline CDR1 reads SGHTA; CDR2 reads FQGNSA. V gave up 1 base and J gave up 0 bases, with 7 bases separating them. The CDR3 has 15 residues. CDR3 coding DNA: TGTGCCAGCAGCTTAGTGGGCGGCTCTGGAAACACCATATATTTT. It specifies CASSLVGGSGNTIYF.

This rearrangement joins TRBV28 to TRBJ1-2; 7 positions agree with TRBD1. The trim removed 2 bases at V and 6 bases at J, leaving 9 bases unmatched. The germline V gene encodes CDR1 MDHEN and CDR2 SYDVKM. This CDR3 region has 15 residues. CDR3 coding DNA: TGTGCCAGCAGTTTAAGGCAGGGGGTGAGTCATGGCTACACCTTC. It yields the protein CASSLRQGVSHGYTF.

This clone was counted a single time. For the CDR3, the DNA is TGTGCCAGTAATCCCTCTAGCGGGAGCACAGATACGCAGTATTTT. Amino acids: CASNPSSGSTDTQYF. The genes are TRBV19 and TRBJ2-3; 8 bases agree with TRBD2. The CDR3 has 15 residues. Trimming at V came to 7 bases and at J to 0 bases, leaving 6 bases not matched to a gene. Germline V CDR1 and CDR2: LNHDA, SQIVND (reference sequence).

The V call is TRBV28, the J call TRBJ1-2; TRBD1 matches at 9 bases. CDR1 and CDR2 (germline): MDHEN, SYDVKM. CDR3 length equals 14 residues. V was clipped by 6 bases and J by 2 bases; unmatched bases: 4. CDR3 DNA: TGTGCCAGCAGCACAGGGGGCCCCAACTATGGCTACACCTTC. The encoded protein is CASSTGGPNYGYTF.

This clone was picked up a small number of times. The chain combines TRBV21-1 with TRBJ2-2; the DNA was not used to check the table's D call, TRBD2. TRBV21-1 is a pseudogene. The CDR3 sequence is 16 residues long. The chain's CDR3 is CASSNILVAQPGELFF. The DNA for the CDR3 is TGTGCCAGCAGCAATATTTTGGTAGCCCAGCCCGGGGAGCTGTTTTTT.

J is TRBJ1-4 and V is TRBV5-4, with TRBD1 as a possible D gene (5 bases). Germline values: CDR1 SGHNT, CDR2 YYREEE (reference sequence). Trimming pared 4 bases from V and 7 bases from J, leaving 20 bases between. The CDR3 extends over 16 amino acids. CDR3 sequence: CASSAPIPGAGEKLFF. The CDR3 DNA sequence: TGTGCCAGCAGCGCACCAATACCCGGGGCCGGTGAAAAACTGTTTTTT.

The chain recombines TRBV7-9 with TRBJ2-5; D is perhaps TRBD1 (6 bases). The CDR3 consists of 14 residues. Trimming removed 3 bases at V and 5 bases at J, with 13 bases between. The germline CDR1 and CDR2 sequences are SEHNR and FQNEAQ (reference sequence). The CDR3: CASSLGAARETQYF. CDR3 DNA: TGTGCCAGCAGCTTGGGGGCGGCTCGGGAGACCCAGTACTTC.

V gene TRBV7-2 combines with J gene TRBJ2-5; a weak D match, TRBD2 (6 bases). Trimming took 7 bases from V and 2 from J, leaving 14 bases between them. Germline V gene data show CDR1 as SGHTA and CDR2 as FQGNSA. The CDR3 is made up of 14 amino acids. The CDR3 DNA follows: TGTGCCAGCACCTTCAAGGGAGGTCAAGAGACCCAGTACTTC. Translated, it gives CASTFKGGQETQYF. Variable domain in full (rest from reference TRBV7-2 and TRBJ2-5): GAGVSQSPSNKVTEKGKDVELRCDPISGHTALYWYRQSLGQGLEFLIYFQGNSAPDKSGLPSDRFSAERTGGSVSTLTIQRTQQEDSAVYLCASTFKGGQETQYFGPGTRLLVL.

This clone was detected once. The rearrangement uses TRBV5-1 and TRBJ2-5; possibly TRBD1 for D (5 bases). Trimming stripped 5 bases from V and 2 bases from J, with 16 bases between. The CDR3 is made up of 15 amino acids. CDR1 is SGHRS and CDR2 is YFSETQ in the germline V gene. Here the CDR3 reads CASRGQGARQETQYF. DNA of the CDR3: TGCGCCAGCAGGGGCCAAGGGGCGCGGCAAGAGACCCAGTACTTC.

The CDR3: CASSVRRDNQPQHF. The CDR3 DNA is TGTGCCAGCAGTGTTCGGAGGGATAATCAGCCCCAGCATTTT. The rearrangement links TRBV2 to TRBJ1-5; no clear D gene. Germline-derived CDR1 and CDR2 are SNHLY and FYNNEI. CDR3 length: 14 amino acids. V shed 4 bases and J shed 4 bases, with 11 bases lying between them.

The J gene is TRBJ2-7, the V gene TRBV19; 8 positions match TRBD1. Germline V gives CDR1 LNHDA, CDR2 SQIVND (reference sequence). Germline trimming cut 2 bases from V and 2 bases from J; bases unmatched to any gene: 8. The CDR3 extends over 16 amino acids. For the CDR3, the DNA is TGTGCCAGTAGTATATCCCCGACAGGGGTAGCCTACGAGCAGTACTTC. Its protein product is CASSISPTGVAYEQYF.

V gene TRBV2 combines with J gene TRBJ2-3; 7 bases line up with TRBD1. Germline V lookup: CDR1 SNHLY, CDR2 FYNNEI. This CDR3 has 17 residues. V lost 7 bases to trimming and J lost 2 bases; unmatched junction nucleotides: 15. CDR3 protein: CASTPLRQGLVTDTQYF. The CDR3 DNA is TGTGCCAGCACCCCCCTGAGACAGGGTCTGGTCACAGATACGCAGTATTTT.

The chain uses TRBV15 and TRBJ2-6, with a weak D call TRBD2 (5 bases). The CDR3 extends over 15 amino acids. CDR1 is LNHNV, CDR2 YYDKDF, per germline (reference sequence). Deletions cut 0 bases from V and 4 bases from J, with 7 bases between. The CDR3 region is CATSRDGVGANVLTF. DNA of the CDR3: TGTGCCACCAGCAGAGACGGGGTAGGGGCCAACGTCCTGACTTTC.

V gene TRBV6-1 combines with J gene TRBJ2-7; TRBD2 matches at 9 bases. The CDR3 is 15 residues long. CDR1 is MNHNS and CDR2 is SASEGT in the germline V gene. Trimming cost V 1 base and J 4 bases; bases outside gene matches: 5. This chain's CDR3 is CASSEVLAGPYEQYF. The CDR3 DNA follows: TGTGCCAGCAGTGAAGTCCTAGCGGGACCGTACGAGCAGTACTTC.

The rearrangement uses TRBV28 and TRBJ1-2; 7 bases map to TRBD1. The CDR3 runs 14 residues. Germline assignment: CDR1 MDHEN and CDR2 SYDVKM. Germline trimming cut 5 bases from V and 5 bases from J; bases unmatched to any gene: 8. CDR3 sequence reads: CASSLGTEGYGYTF. CDR3 bases: TGTGCCAGCAGTCTCGGGACAGAGGGATATGGCTACACCTTC.

The V gene is TRBV5-1, the J gene TRBJ2-2; TRBD1 might be the D (6 bases). CDR1 SGHRS and CDR2 YFSETQ come from the germline V gene. V lost 6 bases and J lost 7, with 19 bases in between. There are 15 residues in the CDR3. DNA of the CDR3: TGCGCCAGCACCTCCCTGGTAGGGGGTGACGGGGAGCTGTTTTTT. It specifies CASTSLVGGDGELFF.

The chain combines TRBV5-1 with TRBJ2-3, with 8 bases identical to TRBD2. V gave up 2 bases and J gave up 5 bases; unmatched junction bases: 7. Germline CDR1 and CDR2: SGHRS and YFSETQ. The CDR3 contains 15 residues. The CDR3 DNA follows: TGCGCCAGCAGCTTTGGACGGGAGGGCCTAGATACGCAGTATTTT. Amino acid sequence: CASSFGREGLDTQYF.